Listed here is a single T cell receptor (beta chain). The antigen remains undetermined. At one boundary the junction diverges from the germline segment, which might be a read error. Germline CDR1 reads SGHVS; CDR2 reads FQNEAQ. The CDR3 has 15 residues. TCRdb recomputed calls from the 5' RACE reads with MiXCR, one row per CDR3 protein. The data contain 55,000 to 75,000 distinct CDR3 sequences, almost 30% of them seen just once; the ten biggest clones take up about 2.3%. Notes on the study in general: Tumor memory CD4+ T cell TCR gene usage was found to cluster with blood and lymph node memory CD4+ cells and with lymph node naive CD4+ cells.

The chain links TRBV7-8 to TRBJ2-2; the D gene is possibly TRBD2 (7 bases). The sequenced sample was tumor-infiltrating naive CD4+ T cells sorted from the breast tumor. Subset: naive CD4+ T cells, CD4+CD45RA+CD25-. This TCR derives from a female donor with breast cancer. This chain's CDR3 is CAGTSRGASTGGLFF. CDR3 nucleotide sequence: TGTGCCGGCACCTCTCGGGGGGCGAGCACCGGGGGGCTGTTTTTT.